This entry lists 12 T cell receptor beta chains sequenced from one sample in a study of blood T cell repertoires in COVID-19. The protocol was immunoSEQ multiplex PCR, while the TCRdb copy is restricted to in-frame clones and leaves out a portion. The repertoire includes fewer than 150,000 clones, 82% of them detected once, and about 4% sits in the top ten. Sequenced sample: peripheral blood. The source of these receptors is a woman of 80 years or more with acute or convalescent COVID-19.

This clone was counted a single time. The chain recombines TRBV5-6 with TRBJ2-2; a weak D match, TRBD2 (5 bases). Deletions cut 3 bases from V and 7 bases from J, with 13 bases between. CDR1 is SGHDT, CDR2 YYEEEE, per germline. This CDR3 comprises 14 residues. Here the CDR3 DNA reads TGTGCCAGCAGCTCACTTCGGGGTGGCGGGGAGCTGTTTTTT. Translated, it gives CASSSLRGGGELFF.

This chain uses TRBV6-5 with TRBJ2-5, with D maybe TRBD2 (5 bases). This CDR3 comprises 13 residues. Germline CDR1 and CDR2: MNHEY and SVGAGI. Trimming removed 0 bases from V and 5 bases from J, with 7 bases in between. The chain's CDR3 is CASSYSWEETQYF. The CDR3 DNA follows: TGTGCCAGCAGTTACTCGTGGGAGGAGACCCAGTACTTC.

V is TRBV20-1 and J is TRBJ2-1; D ambiguous. V was cut by 3 bases and J by 5 bases, with 8 bases left in between. The germline V gene encodes CDR1 DFQATT and CDR2 SNEGSKA (reference sequence). This CDR3 comprises 12 residues. The CDR3 sequence is CSASIQDNEQFF. CDR3 DNA: TGCAGTGCTAGTATCCAGGACAATGAGCAGTTCTTC.

The chain links TRBV6-5 to TRBJ1-3; the match to TRBD1 covers 9 bases. The V gene's germline CDR1 is MNHEY and CDR2 SVGAGI. CDR3 size: 15 residues. Trimming removed 6 bases from V and 1 base from J; junction bases left unmatched: 4. DNA of the CDR3: TGTGCCAGCAGACCGGACAGGGGATCTGGAAACACCATATATTTT. This encodes CASRPDRGSGNTIYF.

This chain uses TRBV5-1 with TRBJ2-7; TRBD2 matches 12 bases. The V segment lost 0 bases and the J segment 2 bases; nucleotides outside the gene matches: 0. Germline CDR1 and CDR2: SGHRS and YFSETQ. CDR3 length: 15 residues. DNA for the CDR3: TGCGCCAGCAGCTTGGGACTAGCGGGAGCCTACGAGCAGTACTTC. Its protein product is CASSLGLAGAYEQYF.

The chain employs TRBV10-3 and TRBJ1-2; the D is unclear. Germline V gene sequence: CDR1 ENHRY, CDR2 SYGVKD. The CDR3 loop spans 12 amino acids. Trimming took 6 bases from V and 6 from J, leaving 11 bases between them. The CDR3 DNA reads as TGTGCCATCAGAGCAAGAACCCATGGCTACACCTTC. Translated: CAIRARTHGYTF.

This chain links TRBV7-8 with TRBJ2-3, with 10 bases fitting TRBD2. The CDR3 extends over 16 amino acids. J was trimmed by 3 bases and V by 11 bases; bases with no gene match: 14. Germline V gene lookup returns CDR1 SGHVS and CDR2 FQNEAQ. The CDR3 region has the DNA TGTGCCGGGAGCTCCTCTAGCGGGAGTCCGACAGATACGCAGTATTTT. This codes for CAGSSSSGSPTDTQYF. Filled out from reference TRBV7-8 and TRBJ2-3, the complete variable domain reads GAGVSQSPRYKVAKRGQDVALRCDPISGHVSLFWYQQALGQGPEFLTYFQNEAQLDKSGLPSDRFFAERPEGSVSTLKIQRTQQEDSAVYLCAGSSSSGSPTDTQYFGPGTRLTVL.

J is TRBJ2-1 and V is TRBV2; D not certain. Trimming cost V 7 bases and J 9 bases, with 13 bases left between them. From germline, CDR1 is SNHLY and CDR2 FYNNEI. This CDR3 comprises 12 residues. This chain's CDR3 is CASKRPTGEQFF. CDR3 bases: TGTGCCAGCAAGCGCCCCACGGGTGAGCAGTTCTTC.

The V and J genes are TRBV10-3 and TRBJ1-2; 10 nucleotides match TRBD1. Losses at the gene ends were 11 bases for V and 8 bases for J; bases not matched to a gene: 11. This CDR3 is built from 13 residues. Germline-derived CDR1 and CDR2 are ENHRY and SYGVKD. The CDR3 DNA is TGTGCCCTCTGGGGGGGGACAGGGGTCGGCTACACCTTC. It translates to CALWGGTGVGYTF.

This clone occurred once. This rearrangement joins TRBV11-2 to TRBJ1-6; no clear D gene. This CDR3 spans 12 amino acids. CDR1 and CDR2 from the germline V gene are SGHAT and FQNNGV. Trimming took off 4 bases at V and 8 bases at J, with 6 bases between the two ends. CDR3 DNA sequence: TGTGCCAGCAGCTCTTCCCATTCACCCCTCCACTTT. It translates to CASSSSHSPLHF. The whole variable domain, filled in from reference TRBV11-2 and TRBJ1-6, reads EAGVAQSPRYKIIEKRQSVAFWCNPISGHATLYWYQQILGQGPKLLIQFQNNGVVDDSQLPKDRFSAERLKGVDSTLKIQPAKLEDSAVYLCASSSSHSPLHFGNGTRLTVT.

This chain links TRBV5-1 with TRBJ2-1, with 9 bases fitting TRBD2. Trimming cost V 2 bases and J 7 bases; bases outside gene matches: 10. The CDR3 has 16 amino acids. From germline, CDR1 is SGHRS and CDR2 YFSETQ. CDR3 bases: TGCGCCAGCAGCTTATCGCGGGGGGGCCTGGATAATGAGCAGTTCTTC. The encoded protein is CASSLSRGGLDNEQFF.

The chain couples TRBV6-1 to TRBJ1-5, with no clear D. This CDR3 is 14 amino acids long. CDR1 and CDR2 (germline): MNHNS, SASEGT. The V end was cut by 2 bases, the J end by 2 bases, with 7 bases between. CDR3 in amino acids: CASSEPLGNQPQHF. In DNA form, the CDR3 reads TGTGCCAGCAGTGAACCACTCGGCAATCAGCCCCAGCATTTT.